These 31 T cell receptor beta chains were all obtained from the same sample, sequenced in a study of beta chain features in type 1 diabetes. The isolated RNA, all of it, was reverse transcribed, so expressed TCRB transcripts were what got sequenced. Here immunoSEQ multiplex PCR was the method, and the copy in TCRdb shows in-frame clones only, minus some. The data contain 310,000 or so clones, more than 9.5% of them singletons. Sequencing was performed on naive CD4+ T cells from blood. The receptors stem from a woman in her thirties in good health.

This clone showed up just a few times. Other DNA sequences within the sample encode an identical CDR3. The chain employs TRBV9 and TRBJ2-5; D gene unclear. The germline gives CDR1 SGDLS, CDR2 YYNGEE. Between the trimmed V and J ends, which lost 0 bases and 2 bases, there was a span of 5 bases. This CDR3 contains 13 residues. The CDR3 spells CASSVAVQETQYF. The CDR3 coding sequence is TGTGCCAGCAGCGTAGCGGTACAAGAGACCCAGTACTTC. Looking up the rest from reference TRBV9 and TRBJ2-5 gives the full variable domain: DSGVTQTPKHLITATGQRVTLRCSPRSGDLSVYWYQQSLDQGLQFLIQYYNGEERAKGNILERFSAQQFPDLHSELNLSSLELGDSALYFCASSVAVQETQYFGPGTRLLVL.

The CDR3 DNA sequence: TGTGCCAGCAGAACCACAGGGGAGAACTATGGCTACACCTTC. It translates to CASRTTGENYGYTF. The gene calls are TRBV28 and TRBJ1-2; TRBD1 agrees at 7 bases. The CDR3 spans 14 residues. Trimming took 6 bases from V and 2 from J; bases not matched to a gene: 6. Germline CDR1 MDHEN, CDR2 SYDVKM.

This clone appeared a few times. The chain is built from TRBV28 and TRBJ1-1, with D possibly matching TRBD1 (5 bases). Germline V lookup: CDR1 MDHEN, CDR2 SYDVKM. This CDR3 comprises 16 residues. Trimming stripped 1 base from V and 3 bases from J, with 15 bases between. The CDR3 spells CASSLSAEGAHTEAFF. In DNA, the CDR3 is TGTGCCAGCAGTTTATCGGCGGAAGGGGCGCACACTGAAGCTTTCTTT.

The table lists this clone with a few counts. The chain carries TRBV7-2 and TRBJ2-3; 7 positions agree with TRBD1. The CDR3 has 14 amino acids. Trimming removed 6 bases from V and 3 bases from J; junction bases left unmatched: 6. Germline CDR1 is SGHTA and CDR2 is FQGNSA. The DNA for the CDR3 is TGTGCCAGCAGTTTCGGCAGGGGGACAGATACGCAGTATTTT. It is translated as CASSFGRGTDTQYF.

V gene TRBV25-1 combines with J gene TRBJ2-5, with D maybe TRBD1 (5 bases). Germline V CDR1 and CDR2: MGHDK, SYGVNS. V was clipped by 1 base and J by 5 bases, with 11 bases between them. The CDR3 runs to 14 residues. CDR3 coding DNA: TGTGCCAGCAGTGAATTATCAGGGCCGGAGACCCAGTACTTC. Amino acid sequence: CASSELSGPETQYF.

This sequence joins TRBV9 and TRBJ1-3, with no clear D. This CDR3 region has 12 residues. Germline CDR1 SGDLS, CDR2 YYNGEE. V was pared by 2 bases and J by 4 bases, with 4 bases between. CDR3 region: CASSVRGNTIYF. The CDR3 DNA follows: TGTGCCAGCAGCGTGCGGGGAAACACCATATATTTT.

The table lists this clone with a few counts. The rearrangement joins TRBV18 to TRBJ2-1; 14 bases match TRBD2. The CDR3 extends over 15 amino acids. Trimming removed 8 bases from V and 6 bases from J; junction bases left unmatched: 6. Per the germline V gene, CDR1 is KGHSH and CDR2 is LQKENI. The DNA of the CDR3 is TGTGCCAGCGCAACCGGGACTAGCGGGAGCAATGAGCAGTTCTTC. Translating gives CASATGTSGSNEQFF.

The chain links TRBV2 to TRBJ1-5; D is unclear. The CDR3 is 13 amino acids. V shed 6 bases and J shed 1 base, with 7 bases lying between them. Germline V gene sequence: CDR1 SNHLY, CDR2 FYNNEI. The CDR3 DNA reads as TGTGCCAGCAGAGACACCAGCAATCAGCCCCAGCATTTT. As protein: CASRDTSNQPQHF.

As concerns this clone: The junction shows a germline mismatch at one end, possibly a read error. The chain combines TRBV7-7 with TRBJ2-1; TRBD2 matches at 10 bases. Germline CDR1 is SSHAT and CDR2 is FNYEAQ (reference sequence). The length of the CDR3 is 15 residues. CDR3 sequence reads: CASSLGLADYNEQFF. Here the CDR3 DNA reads TGTGCTAGCAGCTTAGGACTAGCGGACTACAATGAGCAGTTCTTC.

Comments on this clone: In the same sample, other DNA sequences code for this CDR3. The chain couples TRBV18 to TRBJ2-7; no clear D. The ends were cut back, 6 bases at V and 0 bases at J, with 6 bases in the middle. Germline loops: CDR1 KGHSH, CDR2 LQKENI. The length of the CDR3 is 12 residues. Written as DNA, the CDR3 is TGTGCCAGCTCTCCGAGCTCCTACGAGCAGTACTTC. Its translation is CASSPSSYEQYF.

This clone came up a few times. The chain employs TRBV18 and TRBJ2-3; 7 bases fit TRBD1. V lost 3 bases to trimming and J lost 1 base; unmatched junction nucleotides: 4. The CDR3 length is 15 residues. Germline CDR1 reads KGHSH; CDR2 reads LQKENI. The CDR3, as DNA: TGTGCCAGCTCACCTTCCGGGACAGGCACAGATACGCAGTATTTT. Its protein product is CASSPSGTGTDTQYF.

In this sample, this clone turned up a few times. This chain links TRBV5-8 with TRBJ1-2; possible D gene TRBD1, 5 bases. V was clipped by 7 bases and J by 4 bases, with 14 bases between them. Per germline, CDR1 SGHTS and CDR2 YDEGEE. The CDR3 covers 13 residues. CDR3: CASPEGLSYGYTF. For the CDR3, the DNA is TGTGCCAGCCCGGAGGGACTCAGCTATGGCTACACCTTC.

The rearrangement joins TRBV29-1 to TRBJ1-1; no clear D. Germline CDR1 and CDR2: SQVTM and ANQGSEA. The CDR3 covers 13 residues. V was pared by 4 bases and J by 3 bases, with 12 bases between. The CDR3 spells CSVAGVFDTEAFF. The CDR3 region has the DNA TGCAGCGTTGCGGGTGTTTTTGACACTGAAGCTTTCTTT.

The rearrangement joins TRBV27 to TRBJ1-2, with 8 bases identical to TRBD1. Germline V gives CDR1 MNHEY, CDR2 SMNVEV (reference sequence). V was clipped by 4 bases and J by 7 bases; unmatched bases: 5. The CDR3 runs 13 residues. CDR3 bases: TGTGCCAGCAGTTCGGACAGGGCCTCTGGCTACACCTTC. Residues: CASSSDRASGYTF.

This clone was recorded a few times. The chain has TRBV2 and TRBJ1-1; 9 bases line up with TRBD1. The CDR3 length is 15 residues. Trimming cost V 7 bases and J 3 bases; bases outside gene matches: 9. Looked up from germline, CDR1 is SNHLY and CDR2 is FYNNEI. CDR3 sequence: CASTEQGALDTEAFF. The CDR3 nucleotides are TGTGCCAGCACCGAACAGGGGGCGCTGGACACTGAAGCTTTCTTT.

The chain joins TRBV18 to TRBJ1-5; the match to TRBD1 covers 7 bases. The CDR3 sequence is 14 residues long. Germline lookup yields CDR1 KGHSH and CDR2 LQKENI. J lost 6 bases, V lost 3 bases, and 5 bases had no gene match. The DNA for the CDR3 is TGTGCCAGCTCACCGGACTCAGGGGGTCAGCCCCAGCATTTT. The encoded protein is CASSPDSGGQPQHF. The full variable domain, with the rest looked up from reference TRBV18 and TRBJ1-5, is NAGVMQNPRHLVRRRGQEARLRCSPMKGHSHVYWYRQLPEEGLKFMVYLQKENIIDESGMPKERFSAEFPKEGPSILRIQQVVRGDSAAYFCASSPDSGGQPQHFGDGTRLSIL.

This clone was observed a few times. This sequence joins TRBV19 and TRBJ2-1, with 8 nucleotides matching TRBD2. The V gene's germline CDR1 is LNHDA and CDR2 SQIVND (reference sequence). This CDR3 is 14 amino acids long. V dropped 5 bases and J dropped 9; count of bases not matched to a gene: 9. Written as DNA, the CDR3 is TGTGCCAGTAGTTCGGGAGGGCCGGTTGGTGAGCAGTTCTTC. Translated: CASSSGGPVGEQFF.

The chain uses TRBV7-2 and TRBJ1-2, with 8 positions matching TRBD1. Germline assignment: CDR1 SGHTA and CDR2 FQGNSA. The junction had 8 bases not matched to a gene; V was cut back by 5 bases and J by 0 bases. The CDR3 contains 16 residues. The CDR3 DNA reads TGTGCCAGCAGCACCGGACAGGGCGATACTAACTATGGCTACACCTTC. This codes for CASSTGQGDTNYGYTF. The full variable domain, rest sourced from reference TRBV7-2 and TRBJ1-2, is GAGVSQSPSNKVTEKGKDVELRCDPISGHTALYWYRQSLGQGLEFLIYFQGNSAPDKSGLPSDRFSAERTGGSVSTLTIQRTQQEDSAVYLCASSTGQGDTNYGYTFGSGTRLTVV.

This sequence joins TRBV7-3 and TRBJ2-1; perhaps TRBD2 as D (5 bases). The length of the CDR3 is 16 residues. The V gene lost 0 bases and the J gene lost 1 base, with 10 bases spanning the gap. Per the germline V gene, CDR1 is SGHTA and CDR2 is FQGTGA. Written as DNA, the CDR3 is TGTGCCAGCAGCTTAACCTACAGCGGATCCTACAATGAGCAGTTCTTC. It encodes CASSLTYSGSYNEQFF.

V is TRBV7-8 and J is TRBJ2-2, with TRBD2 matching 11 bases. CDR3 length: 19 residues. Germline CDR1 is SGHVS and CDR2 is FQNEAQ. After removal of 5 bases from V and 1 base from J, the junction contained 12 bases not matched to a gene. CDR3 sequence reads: CASSQVLAGGPENTGELFF. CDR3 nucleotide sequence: TGTGCCAGCAGCCAAGTCTTAGCGGGAGGGCCGGAGAACACCGGGGAGCTGTTTTTT.

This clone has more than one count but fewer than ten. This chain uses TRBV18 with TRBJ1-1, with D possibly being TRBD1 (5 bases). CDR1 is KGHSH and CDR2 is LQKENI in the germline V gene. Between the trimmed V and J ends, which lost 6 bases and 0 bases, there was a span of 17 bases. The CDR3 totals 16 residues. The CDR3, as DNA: TGTGCCAGCTCGCCCCAGGGTCCCGCCATGAACACTGAAGCTTTCTTT. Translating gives CASSPQGPAMNTEAFF.

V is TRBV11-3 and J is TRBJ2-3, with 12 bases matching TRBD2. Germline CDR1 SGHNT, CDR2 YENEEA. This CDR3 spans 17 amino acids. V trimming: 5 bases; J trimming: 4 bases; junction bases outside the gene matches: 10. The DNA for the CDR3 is TGTGCCAGCAGCCTGAGACTAGCGGGAGTGGTTGCAGATACGCAGTATTTT. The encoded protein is CASSLRLAGVVADTQYF.

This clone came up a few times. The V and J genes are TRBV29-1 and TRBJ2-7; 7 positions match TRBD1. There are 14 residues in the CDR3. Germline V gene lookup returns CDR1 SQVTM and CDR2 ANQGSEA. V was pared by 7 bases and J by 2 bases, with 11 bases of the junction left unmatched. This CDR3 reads CSANDRAPPYEQYF. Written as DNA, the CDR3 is TGCAGCGCAAACGACAGGGCTCCCCCCTACGAGCAGTACTTC.

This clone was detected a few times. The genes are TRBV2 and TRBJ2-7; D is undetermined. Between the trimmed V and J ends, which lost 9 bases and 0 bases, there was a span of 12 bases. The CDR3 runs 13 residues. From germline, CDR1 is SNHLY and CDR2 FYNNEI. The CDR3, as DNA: TGTGCCAGGGAGCCCAGTAGCTCCTACGAGCAGTACTTC. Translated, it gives CAREPSSSYEQYF.

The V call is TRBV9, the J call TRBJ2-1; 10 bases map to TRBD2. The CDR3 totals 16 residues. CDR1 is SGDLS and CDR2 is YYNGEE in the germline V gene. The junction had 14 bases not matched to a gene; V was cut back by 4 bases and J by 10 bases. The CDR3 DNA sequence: TGTGCCAGCAGCCCCCGACCCCTAGCGGGAGTAGACGAGCAGTTCTTC. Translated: CASSPRPLAGVDEQFF.

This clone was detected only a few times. The CDR3 loop reads CASSLVRVSGANVLTF. CDR3 nucleotide sequence: TGTGCCAGCAGCTTAGTTAGAGTCTCTGGGGCCAACGTCCTGACTTTC. The chain uses TRBV7-2 and TRBJ2-6; D is ambiguous. V gave up 1 base and J gave up 0 bases, with 7 bases separating them. The germline V gene encodes CDR1 SGHTA and CDR2 FQGNSA. CDR3 length equals 16 residues.

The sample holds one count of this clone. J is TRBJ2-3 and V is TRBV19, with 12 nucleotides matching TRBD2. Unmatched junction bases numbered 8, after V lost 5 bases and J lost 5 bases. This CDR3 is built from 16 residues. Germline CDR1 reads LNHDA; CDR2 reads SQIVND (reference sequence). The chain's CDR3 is CASSSSLAGGQDTQYF. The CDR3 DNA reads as TGTGCCAGTAGTTCGTCCCTAGCGGGAGGGCAAGATACGCAGTATTTT.

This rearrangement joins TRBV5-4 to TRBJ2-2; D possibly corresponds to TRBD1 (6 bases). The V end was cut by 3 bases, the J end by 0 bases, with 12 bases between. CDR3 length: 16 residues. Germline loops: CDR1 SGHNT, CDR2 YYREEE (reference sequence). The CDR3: CASSSLQGSNTGELFF. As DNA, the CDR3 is TGTGCCAGCAGCTCCCTGCAGGGGTCGAACACCGGGGAGCTGTTTTTT.

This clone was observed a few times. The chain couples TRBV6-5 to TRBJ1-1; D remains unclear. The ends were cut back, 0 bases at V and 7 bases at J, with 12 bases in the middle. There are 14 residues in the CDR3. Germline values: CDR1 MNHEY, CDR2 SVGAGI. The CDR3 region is CASSYSIGGHEAFF. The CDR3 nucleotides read TGTGCCAGCAGTTACTCCATTGGAGGGCATGAAGCTTTCTTT.

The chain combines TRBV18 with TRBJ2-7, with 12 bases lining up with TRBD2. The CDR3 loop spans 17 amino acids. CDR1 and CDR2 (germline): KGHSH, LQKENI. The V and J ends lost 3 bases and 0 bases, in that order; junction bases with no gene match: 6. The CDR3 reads CASSPGPLAGGSYEQYF. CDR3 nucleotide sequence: TGTGCCAGCTCACCGGGTCCACTAGCGGGAGGCTCCTACGAGCAGTACTTC.

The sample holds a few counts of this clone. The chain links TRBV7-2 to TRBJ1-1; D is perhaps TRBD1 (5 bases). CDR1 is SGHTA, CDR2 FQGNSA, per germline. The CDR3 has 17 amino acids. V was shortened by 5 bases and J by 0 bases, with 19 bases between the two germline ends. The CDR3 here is CASSIPTTTAMNTEAFF. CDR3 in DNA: TGTGCCAGCAGCATCCCTACTACGACAGCAATGAACACTGAAGCTTTCTTT.